Listed below are T cell receptor beta chains from one sample, sequenced in a study of metastatic and nonmetastatic thyroid tumors. With MiXCR, TCRdb reprocessed the PCR reads. Of some 30,000 clones listed, around 4% are singletons. Source material: blood. Receptors were obtained from a female donor with papillary thyroid cancer or a benign thyroid nodule (not recorded which). Some clones in this sample may be carry-over from other donors' samples. Each CDR3 is given with its conserved first and last residue. D genes are given only for firm matches. Expanded clones get a size class; other rows say once, few or many, or leave the size out.

TGTGCCAGCAGCTTAGCGGGGGGGACCCTCTATGGCTACACCTTC	CASSLAGGTLYGYTF	TRBV7-2	TRBJ1-2	few	.
TGTGCCAGCAGTGAGACGACTAGCTCCTACAATGAGCAGTTCTTC	CASSETTSSYNEQFF	TRBV28	TRBJ2-1	.	.
TGTGCCAGCAGTTTGTGGCAGGCGGGTTCACCCCTCCACTTT	CASSLWQAGSPLHF	TRBV28	TRBJ1-6	medium-sized	.
TGTGCCAGCAGGCTCCGGGGGAACACTGACGCTGTCTTT	CASRLRGNTDAVF	TRBV28	TRBJ1-1	.	.
TGCAGTTTTACCCCCGGGACTAGCGGGATGGCCGCAGATACGCAGTATTTT	CSFTPGTSGMAADTQYF	TRBV20-1	TRBJ2-3	many	TRBD2
TGCGCCAGCGCCCCCCTTGCTCAGGGTGGAAACACCATATATTTT	CASAPLAQGGNTIYF	TRBV5-1	TRBJ1-3	many	.
TGTGCCAGCAGGCGGGAGGGCGGAAGTGTTGGGGACGAGCAGTACTTC	CASRREGGSVGDEQYF	TRBV6-2/TRBV6-3	TRBJ2-7	.	TRBD2
TGTGCCAGCAGTCCCGGGACACCCTATGGCTACACCTTC	CASSPGTPYGYTF	TRBV28	TRBJ1-2	.	.
TGTGCCAGCAGCTGGGGTGAGGCTTCACACCTACACTTT	CASSWGEASHLHF	TRBV6-1	TRBJ1-6	few	.
TGTGCCAGCAGCTCCCAGAACGGGGAAGAGACCCAGTACTTC	CASSSQNGEETQYF	TRBV28	TRBJ2-5	few	.
TGCAGTGCCCCCGCCGGGGCCTCCGGCACTGAAGCTTTCTTT	CSAPAGASGTEAFF	TRBV20-1	TRBJ1-1	many	.
TGTGCCAGCAGTCCCCGGGACAGGGTCCGTCGTAACGAGCAGTACTTC	CASSPRDRVRRNEQYF	TRBV12-3/TRBV12-4	TRBJ2-7	.	TRBD1
TGTGCCAGCAGCTTAACGGGACAGGTGGGCTATGGCTACACCTTC	CASSLTGQVGYGYTF	TRBV7-9	TRBJ1-2	many	TRBD1
TGTGCCAGTGGAATAAAGCCGTTAAACACCATATATTTT	CASGIKPLNTIYF	TRBV19	TRBJ1-3	.	.
TGTGCCAGCAGCTTAGAGGGCAGGCAATCTAACTATGGCTACACCTTC	CASSLEGRQSNYGYTF	TRBV11-3	TRBJ1-2	.	.
TGTGCCAGCAGCTTATCGATGGGAAACACTGAAGCTTTCTTT	CASSLSMGNTEAFF	TRBV7-2	TRBJ1-1	.	.
TGCGCCAGCAGCTCGACAGCAAACTCTGGAAACACCATATATTTT	CASSSTANSGNTIYF	TRBV5-1	TRBJ1-3	many	.
TGTGCCAGCAGCACACGACAGACCGGGGAGCTGTTTTTT	CASSTRQTGELFF	TRBV9	TRBJ2-2	many	.
TGTGCCAGCAGTTCCCCCGGGGCCCTGGGGGATACGCAGTATTTT	CASSSPGALGDTQYF	TRBV27	TRBJ2-3	.	.
TGCGCCAGCAGAGCAGAAACAGGGGAGGGCTACGAGCAGTACTTC	CASRAETGEGYEQYF	TRBV5-1	TRBJ2-7	many	.
TGTGCCAGCAGACAGGGTGGCTCTGGAAACACCATATATTTT	CASRQGGSGNTIYF	TRBV27	TRBJ1-3	few	.
TGTGCCAGCAGTTTATTCAGGGGCGGGTATGGCTACACCTTC	CASSLFRGGYGYTF	TRBV28	TRBJ1-2	.	.
TGTGCCATCAGTGCTTGGGGCTCGGGAGGGGGAGAAAAGACCCAGTACTTC	CAISAWGSGGGEKTQYF	TRBV10-3	TRBJ2-5	many	TRBD2
TGTGCCACCAGCAGCCCGACTCCTATAGCCACCGGGGAGCTGTTTTTT	CATSSPTPIATGELFF	TRBV15	TRBJ2-2	.	.
TGTGCCAGCAGTCCCCGAACAGGGTCCGAGCAGTACTTC	CASSPRTGSEQYF	TRBV6-1	TRBJ2-7	.	.
TGCGCCAGCAGCTTGGAACAGGGGTATGGCTACACCTTC	CASSLEQGYGYTF	TRBV5-1	TRBJ1-2	few	TRBD1
TGTGCCAGCAGTTTTTCGGGGGCGCGGGGCTACACCTTC	CASSFSGARGYTF	TRBV12-3/TRBV12-4	TRBJ1-2	.	.
TGCAGTGCTCGGTATGGCTACACCTTC	CSARYGYTF	TRBV20-1	TRBJ1-2	few	.
TGTGCCAGCAGTCCCCGTGGCAGCCGGACTTGGCCACCCCTCCACTTT	CASSPRGSRTWPPLHF	TRBV27	TRBJ1-6	many	.
TGTGCCAGCAGTGTCACTAGCGGGAGGGTGGATACGCAGTATTTT	CASSVTSGRVDTQYF	TRBV27	TRBJ2-3	many	TRBD2
TGCAGTGCTAGGGGAGTAGGTTATAGCAATCAGCCCCAGCATTTT	CSARGVGYSNQPQHF	TRBV20-1	TRBJ1-5	many	.
TGTGCCAGCAGCCAAGAAGACAGGGTTTCCGCTTTCTTT	CASSQEDRVSAFF	TRBV7-2	TRBJ1-1	few	TRBD1
TGTGCCAGCAGCTTAGGACGCTCACCTAGCTCCTACGAGCAGTACTTC	CASSLGRSPSSYEQYF	TRBV7-2	TRBJ2-7	many	.
TGTGCCACCAGCGATAACGCGGCTGAGCAGTTCTTC	CATSDNAAEQFF	TRBV15	TRBJ2-1	many	.
TGTGCCAGTAGTATAATGTCGGGGGGTAGACCGGGCTATTATGGCTACACCTTC	CASSIMSGGRPGYYGYTF	TRBV19	TRBJ1-2	many	.
TGTGCCAGCAGTCCAGGGGCAGACGGTCGCTACAATGAGCAGTTCTTC	CASSPGADGRYNEQFF	TRBV11-3	TRBJ2-1	.	.
TGCGCCAGCAGCAGTTCACTCAGCGGGAGGGAGTCCTACAATGAGCAGTTCTTC	CASSSSLSGRESYNEQFF	TRBV5-1	TRBJ2-1	many	TRBD2
TGCGCCAGCAGCTCGGCCGGGACTAGCGGGGGCATTCAGTACTTC	CASSSAGTSGGIQYF	TRBV5-1	TRBJ2-4	.	TRBD2
TGTGCCAGCAATCGATTTTTGTTCACCGGGGAGCTGTTTTTT	CASNRFLFTGELFF	TRBV2	TRBJ2-2	many	.